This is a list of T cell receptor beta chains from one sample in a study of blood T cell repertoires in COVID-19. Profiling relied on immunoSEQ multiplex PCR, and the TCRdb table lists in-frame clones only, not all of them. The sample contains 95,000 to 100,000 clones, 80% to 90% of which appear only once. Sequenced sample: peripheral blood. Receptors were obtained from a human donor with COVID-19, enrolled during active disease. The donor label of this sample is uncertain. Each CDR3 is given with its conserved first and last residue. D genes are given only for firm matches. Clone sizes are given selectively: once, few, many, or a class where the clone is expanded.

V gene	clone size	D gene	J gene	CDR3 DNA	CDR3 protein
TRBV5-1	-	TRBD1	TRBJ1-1	TGCGCCAGCAGCCGGGACAGGTTATCAGAAGCTTTCTTT	CASSRDRLSEAFF
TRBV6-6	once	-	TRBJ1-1	TGTGCCAGCAGTTCCCAGGGGAACACTGAAGCTTTCTTT	CASSSQGNTEAFF
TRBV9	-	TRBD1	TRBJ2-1	TGTGCCAGCAGCGTAGCGGGACAGCCGTACAATGAGCAGTTCTTC	CASSVAGQPYNEQFF
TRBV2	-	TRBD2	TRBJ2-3	TGTGCCAGCAGTGAACGTAGCGGGGTACCCGGTGAGCAGTATTTT	CASSERSGVPGEQYF
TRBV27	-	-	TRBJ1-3	TGTGCCAGCAGTCCCTTTAGCTCCGAGGCGGGAAACACCATATATTTT	CASSPFSSEAGNTIYF
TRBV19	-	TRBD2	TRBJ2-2	TGTGCCAGTAGCCAACGGGGGACTAGCGGAACGATTAACACCGGGGAGCTGTTTTTT	CASSQRGTSGTINTGELFF
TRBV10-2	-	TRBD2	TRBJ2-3	TGCGCCAGCAGGGGACTAGCGGGAGGGCCGGATACGCAGTATTTT	CASRGLAGGPDTQYF
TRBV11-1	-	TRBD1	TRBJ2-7	TGTGCCAGCAGCTCATCCTCGCTGCGACAGGGGTACGAGCAGTACTTC	CASSSSSLRQGYEQYF
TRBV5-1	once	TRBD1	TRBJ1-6	TGCGCCAGCAGCTTATCTACAGGGGATAATTCACCCCTCCACTTT	CASSLSTGDNSPLHF
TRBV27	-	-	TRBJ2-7	TGTGCCAGCAGCACCGAACAATACTACGAGCAGTACTTC	CASSTEQYYEQYF
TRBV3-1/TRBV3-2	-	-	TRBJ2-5	TGTGCCAGCAGCCAAGGGACAAGGAGGGGGACCCAGTACTTC	CASSQGTRRGTQYF
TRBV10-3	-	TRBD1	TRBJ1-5	TGTGCCATCAGGGGACAGGGGAATCAGCCCCAGCATTTT	CAIRGQGNQPQHF
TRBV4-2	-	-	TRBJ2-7	TGTGCCAGCAGCCGAGCCCCGACTAGTCCCTACGAGCAGTACTTC	CASSRAPTSPYEQYF
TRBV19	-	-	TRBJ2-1	TGTGCCAGTAAAGTGATCAGCTCCTACAATGAGCAGTTCTTC	CASKVISSYNEQFF